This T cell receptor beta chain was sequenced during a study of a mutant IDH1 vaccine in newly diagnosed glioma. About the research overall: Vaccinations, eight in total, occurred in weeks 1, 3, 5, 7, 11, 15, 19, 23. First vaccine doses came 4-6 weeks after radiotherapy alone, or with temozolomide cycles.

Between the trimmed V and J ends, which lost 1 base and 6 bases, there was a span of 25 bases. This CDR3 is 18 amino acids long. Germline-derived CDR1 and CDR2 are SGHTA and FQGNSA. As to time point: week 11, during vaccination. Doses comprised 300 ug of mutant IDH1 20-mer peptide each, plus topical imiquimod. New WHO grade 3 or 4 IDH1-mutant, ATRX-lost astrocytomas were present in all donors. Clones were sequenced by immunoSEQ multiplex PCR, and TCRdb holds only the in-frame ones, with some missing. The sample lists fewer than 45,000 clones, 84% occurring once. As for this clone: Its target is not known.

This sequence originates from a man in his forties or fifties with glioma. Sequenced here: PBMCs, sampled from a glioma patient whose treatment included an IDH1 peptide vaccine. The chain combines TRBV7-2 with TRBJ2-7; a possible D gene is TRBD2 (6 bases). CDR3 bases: TGTGCCAGCAGCTTAGGCCCGGCGGCTGGGGGGATTTTACGCGAGCAGTACTTC. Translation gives CASSLGPAAGGILREQYF.